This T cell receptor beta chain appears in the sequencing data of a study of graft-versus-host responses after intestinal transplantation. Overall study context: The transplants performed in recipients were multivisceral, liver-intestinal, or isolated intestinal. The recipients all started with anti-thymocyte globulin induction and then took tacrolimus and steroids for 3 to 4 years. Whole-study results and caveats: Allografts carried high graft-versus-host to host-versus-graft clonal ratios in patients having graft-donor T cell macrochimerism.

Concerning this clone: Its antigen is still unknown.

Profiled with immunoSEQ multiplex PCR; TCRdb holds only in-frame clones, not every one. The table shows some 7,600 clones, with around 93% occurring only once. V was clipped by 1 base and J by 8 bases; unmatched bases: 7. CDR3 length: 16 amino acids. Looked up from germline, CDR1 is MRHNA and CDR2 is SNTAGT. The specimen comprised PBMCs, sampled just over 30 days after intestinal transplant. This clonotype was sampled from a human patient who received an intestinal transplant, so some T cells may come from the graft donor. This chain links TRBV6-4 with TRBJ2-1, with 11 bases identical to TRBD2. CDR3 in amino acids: CASSDFSGGAFYEQFF. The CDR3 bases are TGTGCCAGCAGTGACTTTAGCGGGGGGGCCTTCTATGAGCAGTTCTTC.